The rows below give T cell receptor beta chains drawn from one sample of a study of blood T cell repertoires in COVID-19. Some clones are missing from TCRdb's copy, which holds only in-frame ones; the method was immunoSEQ multiplex PCR. Altogether about 60,000 clones are present, approximately 82% being singletons, with the ten largest covering more than 6.5%. The material sequenced was peripheral blood. The receptors shown here come from a man between 60 and 75 years old with acute or convalescent COVID-19. The CDR3 runs from the conserved cysteine through the conserved F or W. A D gene is named only where the DNA matches it firmly. Clone sizes are given selectively: once, few, many, or a class where the clone is expanded.

>TRBJ2-5|TRBV5-1|-|-
CASSLWSQETQYF
TGCGCCAGCAGCTTATGGAGCCAAGAGACCCAGTACTTC
>TRBJ2-2|TRBV11-3|-|TRBD2
CASRKGGVNTGELFF
TGTGCCAGCAGAAAGGGAGGGGTGAACACCGGGGAGCTGTTTTTT
>TRBJ2-3|TRBV6-5|-|-
CASSSSTDTQYF
TGTGCCAGCAGTTCTAGCACAGATACGCAGTATTTT
>TRBJ1-1|TRBV6-5|-|TRBD1
CASSNRGTGVTSFF
TGTGCCAGCAGTAACCGCGGGACAGGGGTTACATCTTTCTTT
>TRBJ2-7|TRBV5-5|many|-
CASSSASRGPTMREQYF
TGTGCCAGCAGCTCCGCCTCCAGGGGTCCTACTATGCGGGAGCAGTACTTC
>TRBJ1-1|TRBV2|-|-
CASRSRGLIGEAFF
TGTGCCAGCAGGAGCAGAGGCTTGATAGGTGAAGCTTTCTTT
>TRBJ2-2|TRBV5-4|-|-
CASSGPGGELFF
TGTGCCAGCAGCGGCCCGGGCGGGGAGCTGTTTTTT
>TRBJ2-2|TRBV5-1|-|-
CASSFRTAATNTGELFF
TGCGCCAGCAGCTTTCGGACAGCCGCAACGAACACCGGGGAGCTGTTTTTT
>TRBJ2-2|TRBV27|once|-
CASSLARTTGGELFF
TGTGCCAGCAGTTTAGCACGGACCACGGGGGGGGAGCTGTTTTTT
>TRBJ1-2|TRBV4-3|few|-
CASSQDARVDYGYTF
TGCGCCAGCAGCCAAGACGCCAGGGTAGACTATGGCTACACCTTC
>TRBJ1-2|TRBV15|-|TRBD1
CATSRDRDRGGYTF
TGTGCCACCAGCAGAGATAGGGACAGGGGTGGCTACACCTTC
>TRBJ1-5|TRBV18|-|-
CASSTTDDQPQHF
TGTGCCAGCTCGACGACAGATGATCAGCCCCAGCATTTT
>TRBJ1-4|TRBV18|-|TRBD1
CASSPQQIGTGLPNEKLFF
TGTGCCAGCTCACCACAACAAATTGGGACAGGGCTGCCTAATGAAAAACTGTTTTTT
>TRBJ1-6|TRBV30|-|TRBD1
CGGGLRGNSPLHF
TGTGGCGGGGGACTCAGGGGGAATTCACCCCTCCACTTT
>TRBJ1-4|TRBV5-1|-|TRBD1
CASSLEGQGQNEKLFF
TGCGCCAGCAGCTTGGAGGGACAGGGGCAGAATGAAAAACTGTTTTTT
>TRBJ1-1|TRBV7-2|-|TRBD1
CASSLLGQANTEAFF
TGTGCCAGCAGCTTACTAGGACAGGCGAACACTGAAGCTTTCTTT
>TRBJ1-2|TRBV29-1|-|-
CSVVGAALNYGYTF
TGCAGCGTTGTAGGGGCGGCCCTAAACTATGGCTACACCTTC
>TRBJ1-2|TRBV5-1|-|TRBD1
CASSLDQGARGYTF
TGCGCCAGCAGCTTGGATCAGGGGGCGCGAGGCTACACCTTC
>TRBJ1-5|TRBV19|-|TRBD1
CASRGQGTFSNQPQHF
TGTGCCAGTAGGGGACAGGGAACATTTAGCAATCAGCCCCAGCATTTT
>TRBJ2-1|TRBV6-2/TRBV6-3|-|-
CASSGLPNNEQFF
TGTGCCAGCAGTGGACTACCGAACAATGAGCAGTTCTTC
>TRBJ1-5|TRBV18|once|TRBD1
CASSPTLGQGASQPQHF
TGTGCCAGCTCACCAACTCTGGGACAGGGGGCTTCTCAGCCCCAGCATTTT
>TRBJ2-3|TRBV5-1|-|-
CASSPGTSTSTDTQYF
TGCGCCAGCAGCCCGGGGACATCTACTAGCACAGATACGCAGTATTTT
>TRBJ2-7|TRBV21-1|-|-
CASSKEGTRSTYEQYF
TGTGCCAGCAGCAAAGAGGGGACAAGAAGTACCTACGAGCAGTACTTC
>TRBJ1-5|TRBV30|once|-
CAWTHKGGNNQPQHF
TGTGCCTGGACGCACAAGGGGGGGAATAATCAGCCCCAGCATTTT
>TRBJ1-3|TRBV19|-|-
CASSISAGVRDTIYF
TGTGCCAGTAGTATTAGCGCAGGGGTCCGGGACACCATATATTTT
>TRBJ2-5|TRBV6-6|-|TRBD2
CASSYPTSGGRETQYF
TGTGCCAGCAGTTACCCTACTAGCGGGGGACGAGAGACCCAGTACTTC
>TRBJ2-3|TRBV3-1/TRBV3-2|-|TRBD2
CASSPRFYNGGAFEDTQYF
TGTGCCAGCAGCCCAAGGTTTTATAACGGGGGGGCTTTTGAAGATACGCAGTATTTT
>TRBJ2-3|TRBV5-4|once|TRBD2
CASSLQRGGPDTQYF
TGTGCCAGCAGCCTGCAGCGGGGGGGCCCAGATACGCAGTATTTT
>TRBJ1-1|TRBV12-3/TRBV12-4|-|-
CASSSDTEAFF
TGTGCCAGCAGTTCCGACACTGAAGCTTTCTTT
>TRBJ1-4|TRBV5-4|-|TRBD1
CASSLGRDRENEKLFF
TGTGCCAGCAGCTTGGGCCGGGACAGGGAAAATGAAAAACTGTTTTTT
>TRBJ1-5|TRBV24-1|-|-
CATSEQTGGPQHF
TGTGCCACCAGTGAACAGACCGGGGGGCCCCAGCATTTT
>TRBJ1-2|TRBV5-6|-|-
CASTRFRGLYGYTF
TGTGCCAGCACCCGATTCCGGGGTCTGTATGGCTACACCTTC
>TRBJ1-1|TRBV29-1|-|-
CSVQFNWNTEAFF
TGCAGCGTCCAATTTAACTGGAACACTGAAGCTTTCTTT
>TRBJ1-5|TRBV5-6|-|-
CASSPRGGIPQHF
TGTGCCAGCAGCCCACGTGGAGGGATACCCCAGCATTTT
>TRBJ1-6|TRBV30|once|TRBD1
CAWRRPDGGQTHSPLHF
TGTGCCTGGAGGAGGCCCGACGGGGGACAGACACATTCACCCCTCCACTTT
>TRBJ2-6|TRBV19|-|TRBD2
CASSKTAGVVSGANVLTF
TGTGCCAGTAGTAAAACAGCGGGGGTTGTCTCTGGGGCCAACGTCCTGACTTTC
>TRBJ1-1|TRBV7-8|-|TRBD1
CASSSPYRGGTEAFF
TGTGCCAGCAGCTCCCCGTACAGGGGGGGCACTGAAGCTTTCTTT
>TRBJ1-4|TRBV10-2|-|-
CASSFRLTNEKLFF
TGCGCCAGCAGTTTCCGACTAACTAATGAAAAACTGTTTTTT
>TRBJ2-1|TRBV3-1/TRBV3-2|-|-
CASSQGGVQGNEQFF
TGTGCCAGCAGCCAAGGGGGGGTTCAGGGCAATGAGCAGTTCTTC
>TRBJ2-7|TRBV10-3|-|TRBD2
CAIWGGSGNYEQYF
TGTGCCATTTGGGGGGGGAGTGGTAACTACGAGCAGTACTTC
>TRBJ1-2|TRBV6-5|-|TRBD1
CASSYLGQGAIYGYTF
TGTGCCAGCAGTTACCTGGGACAGGGGGCTATCTATGGCTACACCTTC
>TRBJ1-2|TRBV29-1|-|-
CSVDRNPRENYGYTF
TGCAGCGTTGATCGGAACCCAAGGGAGAACTATGGCTACACCTTC
>TRBJ2-5|TRBV11-2|-|TRBD2
CAAERGGGETQYF
TGTGCCGCAGAGCGGGGGGGCGGAGAGACCCAGTACTTC
>TRBJ1-1|TRBV5-1|-|TRBD1
CASSPRPGQGLPNTEAFF
TGCGCCAGCAGCCCGAGGCCGGGACAGGGACTCCCGAACACTGAAGCTTTCTTT
>TRBJ1-1|TRBV19|few|-
CASSREGGTEAFF
TGTGCCAGTAGTCGGGAGGGGGGCACTGAAGCTTTCTTT
>TRBJ2-6|TRBV2|-|-
CASSETGIGANVLTF
TGTGCCAGCAGTGAAACTGGTATTGGGGCCAACGTCCTGACTTTC
>TRBJ1-3|TRBV6-6|-|TRBD1
CASSAPDRGKDTIYF
TGTGCCAGCAGTGCCCCGGACAGGGGTAAGGACACCATATATTTT
>TRBJ1-3|TRBV7-9|-|-
CASSLSSGNTIYF
TGTGCCAGCAGCTTATCGAGCGGAAACACCATATATTTT
>TRBJ1-4|TRBV2|-|TRBD1
CASRGQSNEKLFF
TGTGCCAGCAGGGGACAGAGTAATGAAAAACTGTTTTTT
>TRBJ2-3|TRBV5-6|-|-
CASSPRPTDTQYF
TGTGCCAGCAGCCCGCGGCCGACAGATACGCAGTATTTT
>TRBJ2-1|TRBV20-1|-|-
CSARSGPEQFF
TGCAGTGCTAGATCTGGGCCTGAGCAGTTCTTC
>TRBJ2-1|TRBV5-1|-|-
CASSLDRYNEQFF
TGCGCCAGCAGCTTGGACAGGTACAATGAGCAGTTCTTC
>TRBJ2-3|TRBV19|-|TRBD2
CASSRNSGGPSTDTQYF
TGTGCCAGTAGTAGAAACTCGGGGGGTCCTAGCACAGATACGCAGTATTTT